The subject of this entry is one T cell receptor beta chain. This entry comes from a study of blood T cell repertoires in COVID-19. Sequenced by immunoSEQ multiplex PCR; TCRdb stores in-frame clones only, minus some. The repertoire holds around 300,000 clones, with about nine tenths as singletons. Per germline, CDR1 GTSNPN and CDR2 SVGIG (reference sequence). This CDR3 spans 12 amino acids. V lost 0 bases and J 7 bases, leaving 7 bases between the germline ends. Material for sequencing was peripheral blood. This rearrangement joins TRBV30 to TRBJ2-1; D gene unclear. The sequence came from a woman aged 40 to 49 who had recovered from COVID-19. CDR3 loop: CAWSVQMNEQFF. In nucleotides, the CDR3 is TGTGCCTGGAGTGTCCAGATGAATGAGCAGTTCTTC.